These 28 T cell receptor beta chains were all obtained from the same sample, sequenced in a study of neurological immune-mediated disorders. TCRdb itself ran the 5' RACE reads through MiXCR, one entry per CDR3 protein. The sample includes tens of thousands of distinct CDR3 sequences, about an eighth seen only once; the top ten take roughly 14%. Sequenced sample: PBMCs. These receptors came from a woman aged 55-70 years with HTLV-1-associated myelopathy (HAM/TSP).

This clonotype was seen many times. The chain employs TRBV5-1 and TRBJ2-5; 8 bases map to TRBD2. This CDR3 region has 16 residues. Germline CDR1 is SGHRS and CDR2 is YFSETQ. Unmatched junction bases numbered 8, after V lost 2 bases and J lost 2 bases. CDR3 DNA sequence: TGCGCCAGCAGCTTAACGGGAGGGGATGAACAAGAGACCCAGTACTTC. Encoded protein: CASSLTGGDEQETQYF.

V gene TRBV4-1 combines with J gene TRBJ2-4; the match to TRBD1 covers 7 bases. The CDR3 length is 15 residues. Per the germline V gene, CDR1 is MGHRA and CDR2 is YSYEKL. The V and J ends lost 3 bases and 0 bases, in that order; junction bases with no gene match: 2. CDR3 bases: TGCGCCAGCAGCCAGGCAGGGGGAGCCAAAAACATTCAGTACTTC. Translation: CASSQAGGAKNIQYF.

This clonotype was recorded at least ten times. The J gene is TRBJ2-6, the V gene TRBV20-1; TRBD1 aligns across 7 bases. Per the germline V gene, CDR1 is DFQATT and CDR2 is SNEGSKA (reference sequence). The CDR3 has 14 residues. V was pared by 4 bases and J by 3 bases, with 3 bases of the junction left unmatched. The CDR3 DNA reads TGCAGTGCTATTGACAGGGTTGGGGCCAACGTCCTGACTTTC. Its protein is CSAIDRVGANVLTF.

Ten or more counts support this clonotype. This chain's CDR3 is CSARGQGDSGNTIYF. CDR3 DNA sequence: TGCAGTGCTAGAGGACAGGGAGACTCTGGAAACACCATATATTTT. The chain has TRBV20-1 and TRBJ1-3, with TRBD1 matching over 7 bases. Germline trimming cut 1 base from V and 0 bases from J; bases unmatched to any gene: 3. Germline V gene sequence: CDR1 DFQATT, CDR2 SNEGSKA (reference sequence). This CDR3 comprises 15 residues.

This clonotype came up a few times. V and J are TRBV18 and TRBJ2-2; D ambiguous. This CDR3 contains 14 residues. Trimming cost V 3 bases and J 7 bases, with 12 bases left between them. Germline V lookup: CDR1 KGHSH, CDR2 LQKENI. The CDR3 DNA reads TGTGCCAGCTCACCTGATAGGTCTGGCGGGGAGCTGTTTTTT. Its protein is CASSPDRSGGELFF. The full variable domain, rest sourced from reference TRBV18 and TRBJ2-2, is NAGVMQNPRHLVRRRGQEARLRCSPMKGHSHVYWYRQLPEEGLKFMVYLQKENIIDESGMPKERFSAEFPKEGPSILRIQQVVRGDSAAYFCASSPDRSGGELFFGEGSRLTVL.

This clonotype came up many times. The CDR3 spells CSASPGLVYIYNEQFF. In nucleotides, the CDR3 is TGCAGTGCTAGCCCGGGACTAGTCTATATCTACAATGAGCAGTTCTTC. The chain is built from TRBV20-1 and TRBJ2-1; 8 bases are a match to TRBD2. This CDR3 is 16 amino acids long. V dropped 3 bases and J dropped 3; count of bases not matched to a gene: 10. CDR1 is DFQATT and CDR2 is SNEGSKA in the germline V gene (reference sequence).

This clonotype was picked up many times. The chain joins TRBV5-1 to TRBJ1-2, with D perhaps TRBD1 (5 bases). The length of the CDR3 is 16 residues. The germline V and J ends were trimmed by 4 bases and 5 bases, with 21 bases remaining between them. Germline CDR1 and CDR2: SGHRS and YFSETQ. This CDR3 reads CASSPGGGELAYGYTF. Here the CDR3 DNA reads TGCGCCAGCAGCCCCGGGGGGGGAGAACTTGCATATGGCTACACCTTC.

Regarding this clonotype: Because the CDR3's place on the DNA is in doubt, the DNA is left out and the CDR3 is given as listed by TCRdb. The J gene is TRBJ1-1, the V gene TRBV7-9. Both ends counted, the CDR3 spans 21 residues. Germline V lookup: CDR1 SEHNR, CDR2 FQNEAQ (reference sequence). The CDR3 loop is CASSFYICSASAFTGETEAFF.

This clonotype showed up just once. This rearrangement joins TRBV20-1 to TRBJ2-1; tentative D call: TRBD2 (7 bases). V dropped 6 bases and J dropped 2 bases, with 11 bases sitting between them. This CDR3 spans 13 amino acids. The germline V gene has CDR1 DFQATT and CDR2 SNEGSKA (reference sequence). The CDR3 loop is CSARGAPYNEQFF. The CDR3 DNA is TGCAGTGCCCGGGGGGCCCCCTACAATGAGCAGTTCTTC.

This clonotype was counted many times. This chain uses TRBV3-1 with TRBJ2-7; 11 positions agree with TRBD2. The CDR3 runs to 13 residues. V was pared by 6 bases and J by 7 bases, with 5 bases of the junction left unmatched. Germline V gives CDR1 LGHDT, CDR2 YNNKEL (reference sequence). CDR3 sequence: CASRPSGRSEQYF. CDR3 in DNA: TGTGCCAGCAGGCCTAGCGGGAGGAGTGAGCAGTACTTC.

This clonotype appeared many times. The V call is TRBV18, the J call TRBJ2-1; D remains ambiguous. With 6 bases removed from V and 8 bases from J, the gap between germline ends came to 11 bases. This CDR3 comprises 12 residues. CDR1 KGHSH and CDR2 LQKENI come from the germline V gene. CDR3 nucleotide sequence: TGTGCCAGCTCCCAGAGCCGGGATGAGCAGTTCTTC. Its protein product is CASSQSRDEQFF.

This clonotype was counted at least ten times. The DNA for the CDR3 is TGTGCCAGCAGCTTAGAGCCTAGTGCCAATGAGCAGTTCTTC. This codes for CASSLEPSANEQFF. V and J are TRBV7-2 and TRBJ2-1; D uncertain. Germline assignment: CDR1 SGHTA and CDR2 FQGNSA. The CDR3 totals 14 residues. V gave up 1 base and J gave up 6 bases, with 10 bases separating them.

This clonotype is medium-sized within its sample. The chain recombines TRBV29-1 with TRBJ1-5, with D perhaps TRBD1 (6 bases). Per germline, CDR1 SQVTM and CDR2 ANQGSEA. V was trimmed by 5 bases and J by 6 bases, leaving 14 bases between them. This CDR3 comprises 13 residues. CDR3 sequence (DNA): TGCAGCGTTTCCCCAGGGGTCGGTCAGCCCCAGCATTTT. Translating it yields CSVSPGVGQPQHF.

By sample share, this clonotype is medium-sized (0.01 to 0.1%). V usage is TRBV20-1 and J usage is TRBJ2-1; no clear D. CDR3 length: 12 residues. Germline lookup yields CDR1 DFQATT and CDR2 SNEGSKA (reference sequence). Deletions cut 3 bases from V and 2 bases from J, with 5 bases between. The chain's CDR3 is CSARSTYNEQFF. The CDR3 coding sequence is TGCAGTGCTAGGTCGACCTACAATGAGCAGTTCTTC.

In this sample, this clonotype turned up many times. The gene calls are TRBV29-1 and TRBJ1-1; D uncertain. This CDR3 region has 13 residues. Germline V gives CDR1 SQVTM, CDR2 ANQGSEA. Trimming took 5 bases from V and 0 from J, leaving 10 bases between them. CDR3 DNA: TGCAGCGTTCTTTCTTCGATGAACACTGAAGCTTTCTTT. Its protein product is CSVLSSMNTEAFF.

This clonotype was found many times. The chain joins TRBV20-1 to TRBJ1-2; D gene unclear. This CDR3 has 20 amino acids. The germline V gene encodes CDR1 DFQATT and CDR2 SNEGSKA (reference sequence). V lost 0 bases, J lost 6 bases, and 32 bases lay in between. The CDR3 nucleotides are TGCAGTGCTAGAGATCGAAGGTTTGGATCTCGGACGGACGTTGAGGATGGCTACACCTTC. Encoded protein: CSARDRRFGSRTDVEDGYTF.

This clonotype has a count of ten or more. The chain is built from TRBV2 and TRBJ2-1; TRBD2 matches at 12 bases. V lost 9 bases and J lost 3; bases outside the gene matches: 6. The CDR3 length is 15 residues. In germline, CDR1 is SNHLY, CDR2 FYNNEI. CDR3 DNA: TGTGCCAGTAAACTAGCGGGGGGCGTCTACAATGAGCAGTTCTTC. Protein: CASKLAGGVYNEQFF.

This clonotype came up many times. The chain has TRBV4-2 and TRBJ2-4; 7 positions agree with TRBD1. This CDR3 contains 18 residues. J was trimmed by 0 bases and V by 2 bases; bases with no gene match: 10. Per germline, CDR1 LGHNA and CDR2 YNFKEQ. Here the CDR3 DNA reads TGTGCCAGCAGCCAACCCGACAGGGAAAGGGTAGCCAAAAACATTCAGTACTTC. It encodes CASSQPDRERVAKNIQYF.

This clonotype has at least ten counts. The chain joins TRBV5-1 to TRBJ2-6, with 7 bases aligning to TRBD1. The V gene end was trimmed by 4 bases and the J gene end by 1 base; junction bases not matched to a gene: 11. In germline, CDR1 is SGHRS, CDR2 YFSETQ. This CDR3 has 18 amino acids. CDR3 loop: CASSLGGTEASGANVLTF. Here the CDR3 DNA reads TGCGCCAGCAGCCTTGGTGGGACAGAGGCTTCTGGGGCCAACGTCCTGACTTTC.

This sequence joins TRBV6-5 and TRBJ1-1; TRBD1 might be the D (6 bases). The germline V gene encodes CDR1 MNHEY and CDR2 SVGAGI. Deletions cut 6 bases from V and 7 bases from J, with 18 bases between. The CDR3 length is 14 residues. The CDR3 sequence: CASREQGGPGEAFF. The CDR3 bases are TGTGCCAGCAGAGAACAGGGTGGCCCCGGTGAAGCTTTCTTT.

This clonotype has at least ten counts. This chain joins TRBV19 and TRBJ1-2, with 7 positions matching TRBD1. J was trimmed by 6 bases and V by 7 bases; bases with no gene match: 11. The germline gives CDR1 LNHDA, CDR2 SQIVND (reference sequence). The CDR3 length is 14 residues. CDR3 nucleotide sequence: TGTGCCAGTACCCCCCCAGGGGGGTTAGATGGCTACACCTTC. Translating gives CASTPPGGLDGYTF.

This clonotype was seen ten or more times. The genes are TRBV7-9 and TRBJ2-3, with D perhaps TRBD2 (6 bases). V gave up 2 bases and J gave up 4 bases, with 13 bases separating them. The CDR3 loop spans 15 amino acids. The germline gives CDR1 SEHNR, CDR2 FQNEAQ (reference sequence). The CDR3 bases are TGTGCCAGCAGCTTATCGCAACTAGCCTCAGATACGCAGTATTTT. Encoded protein: CASSLSQLASDTQYF.

The rearrangement joins TRBV5-4 to TRBJ2-2, with D tentatively TRBD1 (7 bases). CDR3 size: 15 residues. V was clipped by 4 bases and J by 6 bases, with 16 bases between them. CDR1 and CDR2 from the germline V gene are SGHNT and YYREEE (reference sequence). In DNA form, the CDR3 reads TGTGCCAGCAGCCAGGGGGGTTCGGTCCCCGGGGAGCTGTTTTTT. Its protein product is CASSQGGSVPGELFF.

This clonotype was counted only a few times. The chain links TRBV6-1 to TRBJ2-7, with D unclear. Germline loops: CDR1 MNHNS, CDR2 SASEGT. The CDR3 consists of 11 residues. Trimming pared 11 bases from V and 6 bases from J, leaving 14 bases between. CDR3 nucleotide sequence: TGTGCCGCTTTCGGGCGGCTCGAGCAGTACTTC. Protein: CAAFGRLEQYF.

V and J are TRBV5-4 and TRBJ2-1; maybe TRBD1 (5 bases). This CDR3 is built from 12 residues. Trimming cost V 5 bases and J 6 bases, with 9 bases left between them. Per the germline V gene, CDR1 is SGHNT and CDR2 is YYREEE (reference sequence). The CDR3 nucleotides are TGTGCCAGCAGAATTGACAGCAATGAGCAGTTCTTC. Its translation is CASRIDSNEQFF. The full variable domain, rest sourced from reference TRBV5-4 and TRBJ2-1, is ETGVTQSPTHLIKTRGQQVTLRCSSQSGHNTVSWYQQALGQGPQFIFQYYREEENGRGNFPPRFSGLQFPNYSSELNVNALELDDSALYLCASRIDSNEQFFGPGTRLTVL.

This clonotype was recorded at least ten times. The chain uses TRBV20-1 and TRBJ2-5; D uncertain. Trimming removed 3 bases at V and 5 bases at J, with 10 bases between. This CDR3 is 12 amino acids long. Germline CDR1 is DFQATT and CDR2 is SNEGSKA (reference sequence). The CDR3 spells CSASGFRETQYF. The CDR3 DNA reads as TGCAGTGCTAGTGGTTTTAGGGAGACCCAGTACTTC.

As for this clonotype: It may be a read error: a sequence one base away is much more abundant. The chain has TRBV4-2 and TRBJ2-2; D is perhaps TRBD1 or TRBD2 (8 bases each). The CDR3 is 19 amino acids. From germline, CDR1 is LGHNA and CDR2 YNFKEQ. Written as DNA, the CDR3 is TGTGCCAGCAGCCAAGCGCAGGGGGCTAGCGGGCCGAACAACGGGGAGCTGTTTTTT. Translating gives CASSQAQGASGPNNGELFF.

The sample holds many counts of this clonotype. The genes are TRBV20-1 and TRBJ2-7; 8 bases match TRBD2. V lost 0 bases, J lost 3 bases, and 7 bases stayed unmatched. Germline V CDR1 and CDR2: DFQATT, SNEGSKA (reference sequence). CDR3 length equals 15 residues. The CDR3 protein is CSARDTSGGSYEQYF. In nucleotides, the CDR3 is TGCAGTGCTAGAGATACGTCGGGGGGGAGCTACGAGCAGTACTTC.